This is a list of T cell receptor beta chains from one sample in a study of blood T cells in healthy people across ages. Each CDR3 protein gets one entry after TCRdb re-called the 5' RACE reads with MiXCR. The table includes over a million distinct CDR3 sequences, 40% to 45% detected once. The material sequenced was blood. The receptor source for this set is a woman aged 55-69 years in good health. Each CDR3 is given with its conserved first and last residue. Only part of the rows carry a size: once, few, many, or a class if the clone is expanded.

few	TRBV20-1	CSAGAEAGGTDTQYF
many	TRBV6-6	CASRGLAGELFF
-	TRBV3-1	CASSQGLTEVGTEAFF
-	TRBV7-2	CASSLDLGGDTQYF
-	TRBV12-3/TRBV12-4	CASSVGLATNEQFF
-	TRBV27	CASKGHSLAYEQYF
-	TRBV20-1	CSAGGDGDGYEQYF
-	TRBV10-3	CAISESVGGSMNTEAFF
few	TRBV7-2	CASSLRTGSLYGYTF
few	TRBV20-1	CSASQAGQRTSPLHF
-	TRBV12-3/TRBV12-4	CASSSNLAGGVYEQYF
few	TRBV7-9	CASSFRQGRDTQYF
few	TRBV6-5	CASNTLQGRSNEQFF
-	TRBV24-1	CATSSGLRAMDEQYF
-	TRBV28	CASSFRPDSVSYEQYF
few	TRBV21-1	CASSKLWRARHAGANVLTF
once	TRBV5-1	CASSRPGQGASEQYF
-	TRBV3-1	CASSQWTGATPDTQYF
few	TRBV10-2	CASSESRPAGGTDTQYF
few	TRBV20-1	CSASWAGGPNPYEQYF
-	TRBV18	CASSTGTSGLLAKNIQYF
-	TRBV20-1	CSARAGSGAYTF
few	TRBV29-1	CSAGIIGHSQETQYF
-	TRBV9	CASSVGGQYYNEQFF
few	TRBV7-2	CASSFLEGGWGTDTQYF
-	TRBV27	CASSLLVAGGYNEQFF
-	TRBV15	CATSRDSGGIGYTF
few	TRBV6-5	CASSFQRDSNTEAFF
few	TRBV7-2	CASSQTGFHYGYTF
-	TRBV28	CASRSDVNYGYTF
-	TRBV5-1	CASSIGDRDDTDTQYF
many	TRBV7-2	CASSSGTGVGETQYF
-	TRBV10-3	CAISEADAGGDIQYF
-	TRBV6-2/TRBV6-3	CASTLNAEAFF
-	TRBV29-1	CSVGGGYNEQFF
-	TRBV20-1	CSARAPGLNQPQHF
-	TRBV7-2	CASSLGRVSNQPQHF